These 18 T cell receptor beta chains were all obtained from the same sample, sequenced in a study of blood T cell repertoires in COVID-19. Sequencing was performed with immunoSEQ multiplex PCR; in TCRdb, only in-frame clones are kept and a portion is missing. The table records 95,000 to 150,000 clones, 82% of them present only once. Sequencing input: peripheral blood. These receptors all come from a woman between 65 and 79 years old with acute or convalescent COVID-19.

Written as DNA, the CDR3 is TGTGCCAGCAGGGAAATAGCGGGGGGGAACTACGAGCAGTACGTC. This codes for CASREIAGGNYEQYV. The chain couples TRBV2 to TRBJ2-7; TRBD2 matches at 11 bases. The CDR3 spans 15 residues. V was pared by 6 bases and J by 3 bases, with 7 bases of the junction left unmatched. Germline loops: CDR1 SNHLY, CDR2 FYNNEI.

The chain carries TRBV4-2 and TRBJ2-1, with TRBD1 matching over 7 bases. The CDR3 covers 15 residues. Germline values: CDR1 LGHNA, CDR2 YNFKEQ. V lost 0 bases, J lost 12 bases, and 11 bases stayed unmatched. This chain's CDR3 is CASSQDDRVGKGQFF. In nucleotides, the CDR3 is TGTGCCAGCAGCCAAGATGACAGGGTTGGGAAGGGGCAGTTCTTC.

The chain recombines TRBV12-3 or TRBV12-4 with TRBJ1-5; possible D gene TRBD1, 5 bases. CDR3 length equals 12 residues. Deletions cut 8 bases from V and 7 bases from J, with 12 bases between. The CDR3 nucleotides are TGTGCCAGCCTCAGGGTAGGGCAGCCCCAGCATTTT. Amino acid sequence: CASLRVGQPQHF.

The chain has TRBV7-2 and TRBJ2-2; D is ambiguous. The germline CDR1 and CDR2 sequences are SGHTA and FQGNSA. CDR3 length: 14 amino acids. CDR3 sequence (DNA): TGTGCAAGCCGCCCGAACTACAACACCGGGGAGCTGTTTTTT. Translating gives CASRPNYNTGELFF.

The chain recombines TRBV6-5 with TRBJ1-5; a weak D match, TRBD1 (6 bases). V was pared by 5 bases and J by 7 bases, with 12 bases between. Germline CDR1 reads MNHEY; CDR2 reads SVGAGI. The CDR3 spans 13 residues. The CDR3 spells CASSNFRGQPQHF. Here the CDR3 DNA reads TGTGCCAGCAGTAACTTCAGGGGACAGCCCCAGCATTTT.

In nucleotides, the CDR3 is TGTGCCAGCAGCAACAACAGGGGTTGGCAAGAGACCCAGTACTTC. Translated: CASSNNRGWQETQYF. The rearrangement uses TRBV11-3 and TRBJ2-5; 7 positions agree with TRBD1. V gave up 5 bases and J gave up 2 bases; unmatched junction bases: 8. The germline V gene has CDR1 SGHNT and CDR2 YENEEA. This CDR3 contains 15 residues.

This clone showed up just a few times. The chain is built from TRBV7-2 and TRBJ1-2; D unclear. The CDR3 has 13 amino acids. Deletions cut 5 bases from V and 3 bases from J, with 10 bases between. Germline lookup yields CDR1 SGHTA and CDR2 FQGNSA. CDR3 residues: CASSVSTDYGYTF. The CDR3, as DNA: TGTGCCAGCAGCGTGTCCACTGACTATGGCTACACCTTC.

This chain uses TRBV5-8 with TRBJ2-3; no reliable D call. V lost 3 bases and J 2 bases, leaving 13 bases between the germline ends. The CDR3 is made up of 15 amino acids. Germline CDR1 reads SGHTS; CDR2 reads YDEGEE. This CDR3 is CASSSQFSPTDTQYF. As DNA, the CDR3 is TGTGCCAGCAGCTCCCAATTTAGCCCCACAGATACGCAGTATTTT.

The rearrangement joins TRBV7-8 to TRBJ2-5; 7 bases fit TRBD2. The trim removed 2 bases at V and 3 bases at J, leaving 9 bases unmatched. Germline CDR1 reads SGHVS; CDR2 reads FQNEAQ. This CDR3 comprises 16 residues. CDR3 in DNA: TGTGCCAGCAGCTTACCGGGACTAAACAAAGAAGAGACCCAGTACTTC. Amino acid sequence: CASSLPGLNKEETQYF.

The chain employs TRBV18 and TRBJ1-5, with 7 nucleotides matching TRBD1. This CDR3 comprises 18 residues. V lost 3 bases to trimming and J lost 4 bases; unmatched junction nucleotides: 15. CDR1 KGHSH and CDR2 LQKENI come from the germline V gene. The CDR3 DNA reads TGTGCCAGCTCACCCACGGGACAGACCACTTGGGTTAATCAGCCCCAGCATTTT. Translating it yields CASSPTGQTTWVNQPQHF.

The genes are TRBV2 and TRBJ1-1; D may be TRBD1 (6 bases). The germline V gene has CDR1 SNHLY and CDR2 FYNNEI. This CDR3 comprises 15 residues. Deletions cut 6 bases from V and 0 bases from J, with 14 bases between. CDR3 residues: CASSPVQGLNTEAFF. In DNA form, the CDR3 reads TGTGCCAGCAGCCCCGTACAGGGCTTGAACACTGAAGCTTTCTTT.

The genes are TRBV11-3 and TRBJ2-2, with a weak D call TRBD1 (6 bases). The CDR3 sequence is 15 residues long. Germline CDR1 reads SGHNT; CDR2 reads YENEEA. Trimming pared 3 bases from V and 4 bases from J, leaving 12 bases between. Here the CDR3 reads CASSFRQGGTGELFF. The CDR3, as DNA: TGTGCCAGCAGCTTTCGTCAAGGGGGCACCGGGGAGCTGTTTTTT.

V usage is TRBV2 and J usage is TRBJ2-6; TRBD1 might be the D (7 bases). The CDR3 contains 16 residues. Germline V CDR1 and CDR2: SNHLY, FYNNEI. V shed 7 bases and J shed 0 bases, with 13 bases lying between them. The CDR3 spells CASKDRTNSGANVLTF. DNA of the CDR3: TGTGCCAGCAAGGACAGGACTAACTCTGGGGCCAACGTCCTGACTTTC.

This sequence joins TRBV10-3 and TRBJ2-7; the D is unclear. Between the trimmed V and J ends, which lost 6 bases and 6 bases, there was a span of 12 bases. CDR1 is ENHRY and CDR2 is SYGVKD in the germline V gene. This CDR3 has 12 amino acids. This chain's CDR3 is CAISPGTAEQYV. The CDR3 nucleotides are TGTGCCATCAGCCCGGGTACGGCCGAGCAGTACGTC.

Only a few counts were recorded for this clone. V is TRBV3-1 (or the pseudogene TRBV3-2) and J is TRBJ2-3; D gene unclear. The germline gives CDR1 LGHDT, CDR2 YNNKEL (reference sequence). Trimming removed 4 bases from V and 1 base from J, with 21 bases in between. The length of the CDR3 is 18 residues. The CDR3 here is CASSPRIAVANRTDTQYF. The CDR3, as DNA: TGTGCCAGCAGCCCCCGGATAGCCGTGGCGAATCGCACAGATACGCAGTATTTT.

Here the CDR3 reads CATSKREGTQYF. The DNA of the CDR3 is TGTGCCACCAGCAAGCGGGAGGGGACCCAGTACTTC. V gene TRBV15 combines with J gene TRBJ2-5, with 10 bases lining up with TRBD2. CDR1 and CDR2 (germline): LNHNV, YYDKDF (reference sequence). The CDR3 consists of 12 residues. Unmatched junction bases numbered 0, after V lost 4 bases and J lost 7 bases.

The V gene is TRBV30, the J gene TRBJ2-3; D not resolved. CDR1 and CDR2 (germline): GTSNPN, SVGIG (reference sequence). This CDR3 contains 13 residues. CDR3 sequence (DNA): TGTGCTATGTACTTTTCCCGCACAGATACGCAGTATTTT. Its protein is CAMYFSRTDTQYF.

The rearrangement links TRBV11-3 to TRBJ2-7; 7 bases match TRBD1. Germline assignment: CDR1 SGHNT and CDR2 YENEEA. Unmatched junction bases numbered 8, after V lost 5 bases and J lost 1 base. CDR3 length: 15 amino acids. The CDR3 DNA is TGTGCCAGCAGCCAGACAGGGAAGGTGTCCTACGAGCAGTACTTC. It specifies CASSQTGKVSYEQYF.